Listed here are 26 T cell receptor beta chains from one sample, sequenced in a study of OX40 agonist ivuxolimab in advanced cancers. Sequencing used immunoSEQ multiplex PCR; TCRdb keeps in-frame clones, though not all of them. Here the sample spans more than 65,000 clones, roughly 78% being singletons. Sample: CD4+ or CD8+ T cells sorted from blood, taken in a trial of the OX40 agonist ivuxolimab. The receptors stem from an adult with an advanced solid tumor such as melanoma, head and neck, liver or kidney cancer.

V and J are TRBV20-1 and TRBJ1-1, with a weak D call TRBD1 (5 bases). The CDR3 length is 11 residues. Looked up from germline, CDR1 is DFQATT and CDR2 is SNEGSKA (reference sequence). V lost 6 bases and J lost 10, with 15 bases in between. CDR3 region: CSADDRVGAFF. The CDR3 DNA reads TGCAGTGCGGATGACAGAGTCGGAGCTTTCTTT.

The chain links TRBV19 to TRBJ1-4; D is unclear. V was pared by 7 bases and J by 7 bases, with 13 bases between. The CDR3 spans 13 residues. Germline V gene lookup returns CDR1 LNHDA and CDR2 SQIVND (reference sequence). This CDR3 is CASTPRVPEKLFF. The CDR3 coding sequence is TGTGCCAGTACCCCGCGGGTACCTGAAAAACTGTTTTTT.

The chain combines TRBV5-1 with TRBJ2-1; TRBD2 agrees at 8 bases. Germline V gene data show CDR1 as SGHRS and CDR2 as YFSETQ. The CDR3 is made up of 15 amino acids. J lost 8 bases, V lost 0 bases, and 7 bases had no gene match. For the CDR3, the DNA is TGCGCCAGCAGCTTGGATCCAGCGGGAGTATATGAGCAGTTCTTC. This codes for CASSLDPAGVYEQFF. Combining the CDR3 with reference TRBV5-1 and TRBJ2-1 gives the whole variable domain KAGVTQTPRYLIKTRGQQVTLSCSPISGHRSVSWYQQTPGQGLQFLFEYFSETQRNKGNFPGRFSGRQFSNSRSEMNVSTLELGDSALYLCASSLDPAGVYEQFFGPGTRLTVL.

The table lists this clone with a count of one. The gene calls are TRBV11-2 and TRBJ2-1; 10 bases line up with TRBD2. Germline V gives CDR1 SGHAT, CDR2 FQNNGV. J gave up 7 bases and V 4 bases, and 4 bases lay outside the gene matches. This CDR3 is 14 amino acids long. In DNA form, the CDR3 reads TGTGCCAGCAGCTCCGGACTAGCGGCTAATGAGCAGTTCTTC. This encodes CASSSGLAANEQFF.

The chain joins TRBV4-1 to TRBJ2-7; 11 positions agree with TRBD2. The V segment lost 3 bases and the J segment 3 bases; nucleotides outside the gene matches: 10. Germline CDR1 reads MGHRA; CDR2 reads YSYEKL. This CDR3 comprises 17 residues. In nucleotides, the CDR3 is TGCGCCAGCAGCCACGGGACTAGCGGCTACAAGGGCTACGAGCAGTACTTC. It translates to CASSHGTSGYKGYEQYF.

V is TRBV6-6 and J is TRBJ1-5, with D perhaps matching TRBD1 (6 bases). With 4 bases removed from V and 5 bases from J, the gap between germline ends came to 12 bases. The CDR3 runs to 14 residues. Germline values: CDR1 MNHNY, CDR2 SVGAGI (reference sequence). The CDR3 DNA reads TGTGCCAGCAGTTGGAGGGGGATCGATCAGCCCCAGCATTTT. This encodes CASSWRGIDQPQHF.

V and J are TRBV4-1 and TRBJ1-2; D is unresolved. From germline, CDR1 is MGHRA and CDR2 YSYEKL. This CDR3 has 14 amino acids. Trimming stripped 1 base from V and 1 base from J, with 7 bases between. The CDR3 region is CASSQGTNNYGYTF. The CDR3 coding sequence is TGCGCCAGCAGCCAAGGCACCAATAACTATGGCTACACCTTC.

The genes are TRBV28 and TRBJ2-7; D possibly corresponds to TRBD1 (5 bases). Germline V gene lookup returns CDR1 MDHEN and CDR2 SYDVKM. Deletions cut 5 bases from V and 2 bases from J, with 19 bases between. The CDR3 extends over 16 amino acids. Here the CDR3 DNA reads TGTGCCAGCAGTGAATGGGGTGGCAGGGCGACCTACGAGCAGTACTTC. Protein sequence: CASSEWGGRATYEQYF. Full variable domain (remainder filled in from reference TRBV28 and TRBJ2-7): DVKVTQSSRYLVKRTGEKVFLECVQDMDHENMFWYRQDPGLGLRLIYFSYDVKMKEKGDIPEGYSVSREKKERFSLILESASTNQTSMYLCASSEWGGRATYEQYFGPGTRLTVT.

The gene calls are TRBV9 and TRBJ2-2; D is ambiguous. The V end was cut by 4 bases, the J end by 2 bases, with 3 bases between. Per germline, CDR1 SGDLS and CDR2 YYNGEE. The CDR3 sequence is 12 residues long. In DNA form, the CDR3 reads TGTGCCAGCAGCCTCAACACCGGGGAGCTGTTTTTT. This gives the protein CASSLNTGELFF.

The rearrangement joins TRBV5-1 to TRBJ2-7; D is perhaps TRBD2 (6 bases). In germline, CDR1 is SGHRS, CDR2 YFSETQ. The CDR3 consists of 15 residues. The V and J ends lost 4 bases and 2 bases respectively, with 16 bases between them. The CDR3 DNA sequence: TGCGCCAGCAGCCCGGAGGGCAGCCCAACCTACGAGCAGTACTTC. This sequence encodes CASSPEGSPTYEQYF. Together with reference TRBV5-1 and TRBJ2-7, the CDR3 gives the full variable domain: KAGVTQTPRYLIKTRGQQVTLSCSPISGHRSVSWYQQTPGQGLQFLFEYFSETQRNKGNFPGRFSGRQFSNSRSEMNVSTLELGDSALYLCASSPEGSPTYEQYFGPGTRLTVT.

V and J are TRBV6-6 and TRBJ1-1; no firm D call. V dropped 2 bases and J dropped 10 bases, with 14 bases sitting between them. The CDR3 covers 13 residues. The germline CDR1 and CDR2 sequences are MNHNY and SVGAGI (reference sequence). CDR3 bases: TGTGCCAGCAGTTACGAGACCGGGTCCGGAGCTTTCTTT. Amino acid sequence: CASSYETGSGAFF.

This clone was counted only a few times. This rearrangement joins TRBV6-5 to TRBJ2-2; D unresolved. The CDR3 spans 15 residues. V lost 0 bases, J lost 1 base, and 6 bases lay in between. Germline CDR1 is MNHEY and CDR2 is SVGAGI. In DNA form, the CDR3 reads TGTGCCAGCAGTTACTCGGGTAAGAACACCGGGGAGCTGTTTTTT. It yields the protein CASSYSGKNTGELFF.

The CDR3 protein is CATAGNTDTQYF. Written as DNA, the CDR3 is TGTGCCACCGCGGGGAACACAGATACGCAGTATTTT. The J gene is TRBJ2-3, the V gene TRBV28; D might be TRBD2 (6 bases). CDR1 MDHEN and CDR2 SYDVKM come from the germline V gene. CDR3 size: 12 residues. The V and J ends lost 10 bases and 2 bases respectively, with 10 bases between them.

This chain links TRBV19 with TRBJ1-3; D is unresolved. CDR3 length: 15 amino acids. Looked up from germline, CDR1 is LNHDA and CDR2 is SQIVND (reference sequence). V gave up 6 bases and J gave up 1 base, with 13 bases separating them. The CDR3 is CASSRPDLSGNTIYF. CDR3 nucleotide sequence: TGTGCCAGTAGCCGCCCTGATCTATCTGGAAACACCATATATTTT.

The CDR3, as DNA: TGTGCCAGTAGTCAACGACAGGGGGCGCAAACTGAAGCTTTCTTT. This translates into CASSQRQGAQTEAFF. J is TRBJ1-1 and V is TRBV19; 10 bases are shared with TRBD1. Losses at the gene ends were 5 bases for V and 5 bases for J; bases not matched to a gene: 8. From germline, CDR1 is LNHDA and CDR2 SQIVND (reference sequence). This CDR3 comprises 15 residues.

This clone has only one observation. The chain is built from TRBV19 and TRBJ2-3; 8 bases map to TRBD2. CDR3 size: 17 residues. Trimming cost V 3 bases and J 6 bases; bases outside gene matches: 14. Germline values: CDR1 LNHDA, CDR2 SQIVND (reference sequence). The CDR3 coding sequence is TGTGCCAGTAGTATTCATGGTAGCGGGGACCATCCGGATACGCAGTATTTT. Amino acids: CASSIHGSGDHPDTQYF. The full variable domain, rest sourced from reference TRBV19 and TRBJ2-3, is DGGITQSPKYLFRKEGQNVTLSCEQNLNHDAMYWYRQDPGQGLRLIYYSQIVNDFQKGDIAEGYSVSREKKESFPLTVTSAQKNPTAFYLCASSIHGSGDHPDTQYFGPGTRLTVL.

The chain couples TRBV6-5 to TRBJ1-2; 9 nucleotides line up with TRBD1. The CDR3 contains 13 residues. CDR1 is MNHEY, CDR2 SVGAGI, per germline. The ends lost 0 bases at V and 8 bases at J; junction bases unmatched: 1. The CDR3: CASSYSTGGGYTF. In nucleotides, the CDR3 is TGTGCCAGCAGTTACTCGACAGGGGGAGGCTACACCTTC.

The rearrangement links TRBV11-2 to TRBJ2-7; D is possibly TRBD1 (6 bases). V was cut by 3 bases and J by 2 bases, with 8 bases left in between. This CDR3 is 13 amino acids long. Germline V gene data show CDR1 as SGHAT and CDR2 as FQNNGV. CDR3 amino acids: CASSFRGTYEQYF. CDR3 nucleotide sequence: TGTGCCAGCAGCTTTAGGGGGACCTACGAGCAGTACTTC.

This clone appeared a single time. The chain carries TRBV18 and TRBJ2-5; a possible D gene is TRBD1 (5 bases). CDR3 size: 13 residues. CDR1 and CDR2 from the germline V gene are KGHSH and LQKENI. V was cut by 2 bases and J by 5 bases, with 9 bases left in between. CDR3 coding DNA: TGTGCCAGCTCACCAACGGCAGGGGAGACCCAGTACTTC. Protein: CASSPTAGETQYF. The whole variable domain, remainder taken from reference TRBV18 and TRBJ2-5, is NAGVMQNPRHLVRRRGQEARLRCSPMKGHSHVYWYRQLPEEGLKFMVYLQKENIIDESGMPKERFSAEFPKEGPSILRIQQVVRGDSAAYFCASSPTAGETQYFGPGTRLLVL.

The chain has TRBV2 and TRBJ1-1; no firm D call. The ends were cut back, 6 bases at V and 6 bases at J, with 8 bases in the middle. This CDR3 is 11 amino acids long. The germline CDR1 and CDR2 sequences are SNHLY and FYNNEI. The CDR3 reads CASRPRAEAFF. The CDR3 coding sequence is TGTGCCAGCAGGCCCCGGGCTGAAGCTTTCTTT.

The chain uses TRBV7-2 and TRBJ1-5, with a possible D match to TRBD1 (6 bases). CDR3 length equals 17 residues. V lost 5 bases and J 6 bases, leaving 23 bases between the germline ends. In germline, CDR1 is SGHTA, CDR2 FQGNSA. CDR3 region: CASSVTLGGRSGQPQHF. The DNA of the CDR3 is TGTGCCAGCAGCGTGACCCTAGGGGGTCGGTCCGGTCAGCCCCAGCATTTT.

The J gene is TRBJ1-1, the V gene TRBV29-1; unclear D gene. CDR1 SQVTM and CDR2 ANQGSEA come from the germline V gene. The CDR3 extends over 13 amino acids. The ends were cut back, 1 base at V and 1 base at J, with 7 bases in the middle. CDR3 nucleotides: TGCAGCGTTGAAGTACACTGGAACACTGAAGCTTTCTTT. Translating it yields CSVEVHWNTEAFF.

This chain links TRBV6-5 with TRBJ2-7; D possibly uses TRBD1 or TRBD2 (6 bases each). The CDR3 has 15 residues. V lost 7 bases and J lost 2, with 18 bases in between. Germline lookup yields CDR1 MNHEY and CDR2 SVGAGI. The CDR3 here is CASKSGGPLTYEQYF. In DNA, the CDR3 is TGTGCCAGCAAAAGTGGGGGGCCCCTTACCTACGAGCAGTACTTC.

The genes are TRBV6-5 and TRBJ1-2, with D possibly TRBD1 on 6 matching bases. This CDR3 has 15 amino acids. Germline lookup yields CDR1 MNHEY and CDR2 SVGAGI. V dropped 0 bases and J dropped 4 bases, with 12 bases sitting between them. CDR3 sequence: CASSYSTGGGYGYTF. Written as DNA, the CDR3 is TGTGCCAGCAGTTACTCGACAGGCGGGGGCTATGGCTACACCTTC.

The J gene is TRBJ2-3, the V gene TRBV6-6, with unresolved D. The CDR3 covers 14 residues. V was trimmed by 1 base and J by 2 bases, leaving 7 bases between them. Germline CDR1 and CDR2: MNHNY and SVGAGI (reference sequence). The CDR3 region is CASSYFGPTDTQYF. The CDR3 DNA follows: TGTGCCAGCAGTTACTTTGGCCCCACAGATACGCAGTATTTT.

V usage is TRBV27 and J usage is TRBJ2-1; 7 bases align to TRBD2. The V gene end was trimmed by 6 bases and the J gene end by 0 bases; junction bases not matched to a gene: 5. CDR1 MNHEY and CDR2 SMNVEV come from the germline V gene (reference sequence). The CDR3 covers 15 residues. The chain's CDR3 is CASSPAGLSYNEQFF. DNA for the CDR3: TGTGCCAGCAGCCCAGCGGGGCTCTCCTACAATGAGCAGTTCTTC.